This note documents a single TCR beta chain sequence. TCRdb's copy holds only in-frame clones and misses some; the assay was immunoSEQ multiplex PCR. The sample holds some 250,000 clones, about 89% seen once. Allocation to cohorts depended on clinical history reported by the participants. Either two negative PCRs, clearance, or symptom resolution qualified Cohort 3 donors as recovered. The data were obtained in a study of blood T cell repertoires in COVID-19. Study in general: Sample material is recorded as cDNA or gDNA derived from T cells, B-cell-depleted T cells, or PBMCs.

The specimen was PBMCs or T cells enriched from blood (not recorded which). This TCR was recovered from a man aged 40-50 years who had recovered from COVID-19.

The CDR3 coding sequence is TGTGCCAGCAGTTTACGTGGGGGGGTCACAGATACGCAGTATTTT. Translation gives CASSLRGGVTDTQYF. The chain recombines TRBV27 with TRBJ2-3, with 7 bases identical to TRBD2. The CDR3 spans 15 residues. From germline, CDR1 is MNHEY and CDR2 SMNVEV (reference sequence). With 2 bases clipped from V and 2 bases from J, the junction kept 4 bases outside the gene matches.